This TCR beta chain was retrieved from a study of metastatic and nonmetastatic thyroid tumors. Across the whole study: Comparative analysis of repertoires was undertaken across blood and tumor or nodule tissue obtained from malignant and benign thyroid patients.

There are many counts of this clone. Antigen: not known. Thyroid surgery was preceded by no treatment in any patient. Germline loops: CDR1 ENHRY, CDR2 SYGVKD. This CDR3 has 12 amino acids. V dropped 2 bases and J dropped 15; count of bases not matched to a gene: 4. In the authors' workflow: CDR3 differences across clinicopathological groups were used to build a distant-metastasis classifier for papillary thyroid cancer. TCRdb re-clonotyped the PCR reads through MiXCR. It is TCRdb's table, rather than the study itself, that gives the V and J calls and clone size. The data hold tens of thousands of clones, with roughly 15% observed a single time. Findings and caveats of the study: For both blood and tumor, malignant thyroid tumors reportedly showed significantly higher TCR beta diversity than benign nodules did.

The chain uses TRBV10-3 and TRBJ1-4; 9 bases match TRBD1. Sequencing was performed on blood. The receptor comes from a female donor with papillary thyroid cancer or a benign thyroid nodule (not recorded which). Some clones in this sample may be carry-over from other donors' samples. In nucleotides, the CDR3 is TGTGCCATCAGTGAGACGGGACAGGGTTTGTTTTTT. Residues: CAISETGQGLFF.